This TCR beta chain was captured in a study of HIV-infected patients and healthy controls. V was pared by 2 bases and J by 5 bases, with 6 bases of the junction left unmatched. The CDR3 covers 15 residues. Germline V CDR1 and CDR2: SGHRS, YFSETQ. In its sample, this clonotype ranks as medium-sized (0.01 to 0.1%). The repertoire came from unfractionated whole blood and reflected all unsorted peripheral T cells. Donors lacked febrile or AIDS-related illness, tumors, and hepatitis B or C coinfection. Alpha and beta constant-region primers primed reverse transcription of 400 to 650 ng RNA. Alpha and beta chain libraries were made separately by chain-specific third strand synthesis with multiplexing indices. TCRdb analysed the 5' RACE reads with MiXCR anew, one entry per CDR3 protein. The repertoire holds 7,000 to 9,000 distinct CDR3 sequences, with roughly 10% as singletons.

The V gene is TRBV5-1, the J gene TRBJ1-5, with 8 nucleotides matching TRBD1. This specimen consisted of blood, obtained before antiretroviral therapy. The clonotype comes from an adult with HIV infection. CDR3 in amino acids: CASSLETGAHQPQHF. CDR3 DNA sequence: TGCGCCAGCAGCTTAGAGACAGGGGCCCATCAGCCCCAGCATTTT.